This is a list of T cell receptor beta chains from one sample in a study of blood T cell repertoires in COVID-19. Sequencing was performed with immunoSEQ multiplex PCR; in TCRdb, only in-frame clones are kept and a portion is missing. The data show roughly 73,000 clones, around 83% seen once. Sequenced material: peripheral blood. Receptors were obtained from a man between 65 and 79 years old with active COVID-19. The conserved cysteine and the conserved F or W are not part of the CDR3 here. The order of the fields is V gene, J gene, CDR3 protein.

TRBV7-6	TRBJ2-2	ASSLGASSGLGGELF
TRBV3-1/TRBV3-2	TRBJ1-2	ASSQGAGAAPGDT
TRBV7-2	TRBJ1-1	ASSLPPQGWDTEAF
TRBV6-5	TRBJ2-1	ASSYRGQGTYNEQF
TRBV30	TRBJ2-5	AWHPGNQETQY
TRBV9	TRBJ1-1	ASGGMNTEAF
TRBV5-6	TRBJ2-7	ASADGGGGAAYEQY
TRBV6-2/TRBV6-3	TRBJ2-3	ASSAPGGPTDTQY
TRBV7-5	TRBJ2-2	VRSLAGLLAGVVGELF
TRBV4-2	TRBJ2-2	ASSQDRDRSTGELF
TRBV28	TRBJ1-1	ASRGRPEAF
TRBV7-9	TRBJ1-2	ASSPRGAGYT
TRBV7-2	TRBJ1-3	ASSQGVGPGNTIY
TRBV5-6	TRBJ2-1	ASSLGLAGDHEQF
TRBV5-1	TRBJ2-6	ASSFVPLSGANVLT
TRBV28	TRBJ2-7	ASSPLSFAGEQY
TRBV18	TRBJ2-7	ASSPPGGLDEQY
TRBV7-3	TRBJ2-7	ASSRRGSAEQY
TRBV7-6	TRBJ1-2	ASSSAGARVYGYT
TRBV5-1	TRBJ2-5	ASSFWRGWTQY
TRBV7-7	TRBJ2-5	ASSPVAATQETQY
TRBV7-3	TRBJ1-6	ASSLGPYNSPLH
TRBV14	TRBJ2-7	ASSQASGAAGGYEQY
TRBV19	TRBJ1-3	ATTGGFGNTIY
TRBV30	TRBJ1-1	AWSPPWAGAMNTEAF
TRBV19	TRBJ2-2	ASSISGGRAHGELF
TRBV5-6	TRBJ2-7	ASSFRGTGPYEQY
TRBV6-2/TRBV6-3	TRBJ1-1	ASSGKRTEAF
TRBV9	TRBJ2-7	ASSVGASGGYEQY
TRBV4-2	TRBJ1-1	ASSPGATANTEAF
TRBV2	TRBJ1-5	ASRTGPGSNQPQH
TRBV28	TRBJ2-2	ASSFGGLAPTGELF
TRBV3-1/TRBV3-2	TRBJ2-7	ASSQEASGFYEQY
TRBV9	TRBJ2-7	ASSVGPLGGYEQY
TRBV28	TRBJ2-7	ASRPWTSGTYEQY
TRBV7-3	TRBJ1-2	ASSPLTGGKHGYT
TRBV11-2	TRBJ1-6	ASSVGQGAANSPLH
TRBV3-1/TRBV3-2	TRBJ1-2	ASGDAAGAGYT
TRBV4-3	TRBJ1-4	ASSRTGQQNEKLF
TRBV2	TRBJ2-3	ASSEWLEGTDTQY
TRBV20-1	TRBJ2-7	SASWQGPYEQY
TRBV5-1	TRBJ2-7	ASSTLQGAYEQY
TRBV28	TRBJ1-1	VPDRGAF
TRBV12-3/TRBV12-4	TRBJ2-3	ASTPGADTQY
TRBV7-6	TRBJ1-3	ASSLGGQAVDTIY
TRBV25-1	TRBJ2-5	ASSPGLAEETQY
TRBV25-1	TRBJ2-3	ASSHPPGDTQY
TRBV3-1/TRBV3-2	TRBJ2-2	ASSQEVAGGELF
TRBV5-5	TRBJ1-2	ASSPQGLLGGYT